This is a list of T cell receptor beta chains from one sample in a study of T cells in Graves' hyperthyroidism and ophthalmopathy. MiXCR, run by TCRdb on the multiplex PCR reads, gives a single entry per CDR3 protein. The sample has about 530,000 distinct CDR3 sequences; over 15% are singletons. The sequencing input was blood. Receptors were obtained from a woman between 18 and 29 years old with Graves' ophthalmopathy. CDR3s include the opening cysteine and the closing phenylalanine or tryptophan. The D gene is left open where the match is weak. Rows give clone size only sometimes, using once, few, many, or a class for an expanded clone.

cdr3_aa cdr3_nt d_call clone_size j_call cdr3_length v_call
CASSEDRGPNQPQHF TGTGCCAGCAGTGAAGATCGGGGACCCAATCAGCCCCAGCATTTT . many TRBJ1-5 15 TRBV6-1
CASSTDRGLGTEAFF TGTGCCAGCAGTACCGACAGGGGGCTGGGCACTGAAGCTTTCTTT TRBD1 . TRBJ1-1 15 TRBV6-1
CATSTRPGRNTGELFF TGTGCCACCAGCACGAGACCGGGACGGAACACCGGGGAGCTGTTTTTT . . TRBJ2-2 16 TRBV15
CSARGSSGRAREQFF TGCAGTGCTAGGGGGAGTAGCGGGAGGGCCCGAGAGCAGTTCTTC TRBD2 . TRBJ2-1 15 TRBV20-1
CAWSPGTSGSTDTQYF TGTGCCTGGAGTCCCGGGACTAGCGGGAGCACAGATACGCAGTATTTT TRBD2 . TRBJ2-3 16 TRBV30
CASTQTSGGVQETQYF TGTGCCAGCACCCAGACTAGCGGGGGCGTCCAAGAGACCCAGTACTTC TRBD2 . TRBJ2-5 16 TRBV6-1
CASSTGYGGYTF TGTGCCAGCAGCACAGGCTATGGAGGCTACACCTTC . . TRBJ1-2 12 TRBV6-1
CASSSWTVGNTEAFF TGTGCCAGCAGCTCTTGGACAGTTGGGAACACTGAAGCTTTCTTT . few TRBJ1-1 15 TRBV7-9
CASSPTGTGRYNEQFF TGTGCCAGCAGCCCCACCGGGACAGGGCGCTACAATGAGCAGTTCTTC TRBD1 few TRBJ2-1 16 TRBV5-6
CAIVTGELFF TGTGCCATTGTTACCGGGGAGCTGTTTTTT . many TRBJ2-2 10 TRBV7-2
CASKVYGNQPQHF TGTGCCAGCAAGGTTTATGGCAATCAGCCCCAGCATTTT . many TRBJ1-5 13 TRBV12-3/TRBV12-4
CASSQETGSQPQHF TGTGCCAGCAGCCAAGAGACAGGGAGTCAGCCCCAGCATTTT TRBD1 many TRBJ1-5 14 TRBV3-1
CATPERSGANVLTF TGTGCCACCCCCGAACGCTCTGGGGCCAACGTCCTGACTTTC . . TRBJ2-6 14 TRBV15
CATAGGYDYEQYF TGTGCCACCGCGGGTGGGTATGACTACGAGCAGTACTTC . . TRBJ2-7 13 TRBV27
CASSEVYMSSGKGQPQHF TGTGCCAGCAGTGAAGTATATATGAGTTCAGGAAAGGGTCAGCCCCAGCATTTT . . TRBJ1-5 18 TRBV6-1
CASSFRQGEHNEQFF TGTGCCAGCAGCTTTAGGCAGGGAGAACACAATGAGCAGTTCTTC . many TRBJ2-1 15 TRBV11-3
CASQGDESPLHF TGTGCCTCACAGGGGGATGAATCACCCCTCCACTTT TRBD1 many TRBJ1-6 12 TRBV30
CASSLGSDEGFSYEQYF TGTGCCAGCAGTTTAGGGTCCGACGAGGGTTTTTCCTACGAGCAGTACTTC . . TRBJ2-7 17 TRBV12-3/TRBV12-4
CASSQDGGIYEQYF TGTGCCAGCAGCCAAGACGGAGGGATCTACGAGCAGTACTTC . . TRBJ2-7 14 TRBV14
CSARDRLAARETQYF TGCAGTGCTAGAGATCGACTAGCGGCCAGGGAGACCCAGTACTTC TRBD2 . TRBJ2-5 15 TRBV20-1
CASHTMLENYGYTF TGTGCCAGTCACACCATGTTGGAGAACTATGGCTACACCTTC . few TRBJ1-2 14 TRBV19
CASSLVRASETQYF TGCGCCAGCAGCTTGGTCAGGGCATCAGAGACCCAGTACTTC . many TRBJ2-5 14 TRBV5-1
CASSPPGSMNTEAFF TGTGCCAGCAGTCCCCCAGGGTCCATGAACACTGAAGCTTTCTTT . many TRBJ1-1 15 TRBV28
CASSPGGRDNEQFF TGCGCCAGCAGCCCTGGGGGCAGGGACAATGAGCAGTTCTTC . few TRBJ2-1 14 TRBV4-3
CASSLSLAGPETQYF TGTGCCAGCAGCTTGTCGCTAGCGGGGCCAGAGACCCAGTACTTC TRBD2 few TRBJ2-5 15 TRBV5-8
CASSLGLAGGIDSYEQYF TGTGCCAGCAGTCTAGGACTAGCGGGGGGGATCGACTCCTACGAGCAGTACTTC TRBD2 many TRBJ2-7 18 TRBV2
CASSRGLADTQYF TGTGCCAGCAGCCGCGGATTGGCGGATACGCAGTATTTT . few TRBJ2-3 13 TRBV12-3/TRBV12-4
CASSKGNRDRGYEQYF TGTGCCAGCTCAAAGGGAAACCGGGACAGGGGTTACGAGCAGTACTTC TRBD1 . TRBJ2-7 16 TRBV18
CAISESRQSPNQPQHF TGTGCCATCAGTGAGTCGAGACAGTCTCCCAATCAGCCCCAGCATTTT . many TRBJ1-5 16 TRBV10-3
CASSLRAQQETQYF TGCGCCAGCAGCCTCCGGGCCCAACAAGAGACCCAGTACTTC . few TRBJ2-5 14 TRBV5-1
CASSYQLDGSSYEQYF TGTGCCAGCAGTTACCAACTTGACGGTAGCTCCTACGAGCAGTACTTC . . TRBJ2-7 16 TRBV27
CASSGTATYNEQFF TGTGCCAGCAGCGGGACGGCAACCTACAATGAGCAGTTCTTC . . TRBJ2-1 14 TRBV6-2/TRBV6-3
CSVQGGSYNEQFF TGCAGTGTCCAGGGGGGGTCCTACAATGAGCAGTTCTTC . . TRBJ2-1 13 TRBV20-1
CASSLGLGDAGSSYNEQFF TGTGCCAGCAGCTTAGGTCTCGGAGACGCGGGGAGCTCCTACAATGAGCAGTTCTTC . . TRBJ2-1 19 TRBV7-2
CASSYGAEQYF TGTGCCAGCAGTTACGGGGCCGAGCAGTACTTC . . TRBJ2-7 11 TRBV6-6
CASSLLASDTQYF TGTGCCAGCAGTTTATTGGCCTCAGATACGCAGTATTTT . many TRBJ2-3 13 TRBV27
CAWREADEAFF TGTGCCTGGAGGGAGGCGGATGAAGCTTTCTTT . many TRBJ1-1 11 TRBV30
CASSPSGGMNTEAFF TGTGCCAGCAGTCCCTCTGGGGGGATGAACACTGAAGCTTTCTTT . few TRBJ1-1 15 TRBV6-1
CASSSGRSRTEPQHF TGTGCCAGCAGTTCAGGACGAAGCCGGACGGAGCCCCAGCATTTT . many TRBJ1-5 15 TRBV12-3/TRBV12-4
CASSLRATGFGYTF TGTGCCAGCAGTTTACGAGCGACAGGGTTTGGCTACACCTTC TRBD1 many TRBJ1-2 14 TRBV27
CASSQTGLAATTDTQYF TGCGCCAGCAGCCAAACCGGACTAGCGGCGACCACAGATACGCAGTATTTT TRBD2 . TRBJ2-3 17 TRBV7-2
CSVNRDRDQPQHF TGCAGTGTTAACCGGGACAGGGATCAGCCCCAGCATTTT TRBD1 many TRBJ1-5 13 TRBV20-1
CASSLEGRGYEQYF TGTGCCAGCAGCTTAGAAGGCAGGGGATACGAGCAGTACTTC . many TRBJ2-7 14 TRBV7-6
CSARDLRGNQPQHF TGCAGTGCTAGAGATCTCAGGGGGAATCAGCCCCAGCATTTT TRBD1 many TRBJ1-5 14 TRBV20-1
CASSLTGTAYEQYF TGTGCCAGCAGTTTAACAGGGACAGCCTACGAGCAGTACTTC TRBD1 many TRBJ2-7 14 TRBV27
CASSYPGQRNEKLFF TGTGCCAGCAGTTACCCGGGACAGCGTAATGAAAAACTGTTTTTT TRBD1 . TRBJ1-4 15 TRBV28
CASSSIRSGGKYF TGTGCCAGCAGCTCCATCCGTAGCGGGGGAAAGTACTTC TRBD2 . TRBJ2-5 13 TRBV3-1
CASSDSGDVTEAFF TGTGCCAGCAGTGATTCAGGGGATGTCACTGAAGCTTTCTTT . many TRBJ1-1 14 TRBV2
CASKGTRAYEQYF TGTGCCAGCAAGGGGACTAGAGCCTACGAGCAGTACTTC TRBD2 . TRBJ2-7 13 TRBV28
CASSVGNGGERIYNEQFF TGTGCCAGCAGCGTAGGTAACGGGGGCGAGAGGATATACAATGAGCAGTTCTTC . . TRBJ2-1 18 TRBV9